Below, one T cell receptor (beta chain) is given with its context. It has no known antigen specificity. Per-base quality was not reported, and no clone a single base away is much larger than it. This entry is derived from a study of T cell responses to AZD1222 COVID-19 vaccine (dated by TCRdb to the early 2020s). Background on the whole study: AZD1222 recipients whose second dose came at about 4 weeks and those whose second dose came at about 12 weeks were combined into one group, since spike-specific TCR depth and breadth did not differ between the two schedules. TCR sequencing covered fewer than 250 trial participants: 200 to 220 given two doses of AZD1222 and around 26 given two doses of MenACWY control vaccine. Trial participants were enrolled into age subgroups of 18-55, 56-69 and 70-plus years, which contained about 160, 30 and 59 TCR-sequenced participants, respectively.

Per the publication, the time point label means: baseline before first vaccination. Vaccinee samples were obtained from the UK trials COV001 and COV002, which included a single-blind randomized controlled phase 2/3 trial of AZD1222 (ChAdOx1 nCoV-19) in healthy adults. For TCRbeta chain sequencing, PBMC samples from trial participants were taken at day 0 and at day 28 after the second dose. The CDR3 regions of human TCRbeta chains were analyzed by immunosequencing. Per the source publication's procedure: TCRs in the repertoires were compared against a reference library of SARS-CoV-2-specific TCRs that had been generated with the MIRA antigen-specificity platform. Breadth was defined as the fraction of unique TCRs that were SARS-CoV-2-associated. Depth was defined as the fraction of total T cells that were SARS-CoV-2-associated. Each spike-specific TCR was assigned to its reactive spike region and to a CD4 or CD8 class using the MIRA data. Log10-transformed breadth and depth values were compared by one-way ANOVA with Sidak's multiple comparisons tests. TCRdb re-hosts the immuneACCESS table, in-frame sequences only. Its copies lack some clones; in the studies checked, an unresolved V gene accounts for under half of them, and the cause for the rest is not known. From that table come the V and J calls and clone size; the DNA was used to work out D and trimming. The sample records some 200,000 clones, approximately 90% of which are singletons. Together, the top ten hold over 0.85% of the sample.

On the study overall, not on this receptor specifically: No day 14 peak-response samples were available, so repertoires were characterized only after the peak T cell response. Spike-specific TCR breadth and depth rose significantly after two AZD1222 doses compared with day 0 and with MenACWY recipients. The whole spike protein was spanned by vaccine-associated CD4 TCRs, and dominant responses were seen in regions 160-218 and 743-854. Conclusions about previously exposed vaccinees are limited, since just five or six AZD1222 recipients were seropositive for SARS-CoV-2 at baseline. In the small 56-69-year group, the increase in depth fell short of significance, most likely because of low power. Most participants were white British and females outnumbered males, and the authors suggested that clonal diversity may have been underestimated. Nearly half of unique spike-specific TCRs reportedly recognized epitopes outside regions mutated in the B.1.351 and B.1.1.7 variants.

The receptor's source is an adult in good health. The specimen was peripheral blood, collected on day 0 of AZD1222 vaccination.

The CDR3 here reads CASSVMGNTEAFF. The bases are TGTGCCAGCAGCGTAATGGGGAACACTGAAGCTTTCTTT. The chain was built from TRBV9 and TRBJ1-1; the D gene lacks a confident call. The cysteine opens and the phenylalanine closes a CDR3 of 13 amino acids. This entry keeps only the CDR3 DNA: 39 bases, framed from base 1. V is clipped by 1 base and J by 1 base, and the sequence between their germline boundaries is 5 bases long. CDR1 SGDLS and CDR2 YYNGEE are derived from the germline V gene.